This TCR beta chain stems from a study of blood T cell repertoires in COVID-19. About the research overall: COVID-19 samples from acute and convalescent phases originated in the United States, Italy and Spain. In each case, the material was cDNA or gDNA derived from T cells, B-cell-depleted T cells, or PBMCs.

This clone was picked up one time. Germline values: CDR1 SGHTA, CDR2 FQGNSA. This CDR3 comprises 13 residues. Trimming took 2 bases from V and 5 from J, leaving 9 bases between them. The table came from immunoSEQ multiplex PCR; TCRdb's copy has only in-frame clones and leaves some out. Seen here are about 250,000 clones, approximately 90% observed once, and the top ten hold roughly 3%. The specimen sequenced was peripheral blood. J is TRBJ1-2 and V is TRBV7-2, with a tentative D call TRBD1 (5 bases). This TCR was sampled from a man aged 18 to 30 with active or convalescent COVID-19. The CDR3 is CASSLWGWYGYTF. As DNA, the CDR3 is TGTGCCAGCAGCTTATGGGGCTGGTATGGCTACACCTTC.